This TCR beta chain was recorded in a study of CD8+ T cells in alopecia areata. Overall study context: For 6 to 18 months, tofacitinib was taken, and 6 months off drug followed. Broader study findings: The study also sequences resident alphabeta T cells of normal skin in scalp samples.

After removal of 6 bases from V and 1 base from J, the junction contained 5 bases not matched to a gene. This CDR3 region has 13 residues. In germline, CDR1 is SQVTM, CDR2 ANQGSEA. On this clone: The antigen remains unidentified.

cDNA reverse transcribed from extracted RNA served as the sequencing template. TCRdb's table, derived via immunoSEQ multiplex PCR, lists solely in-frame clones and lacks some. The table lists 150,000 or so clones, 40% to 50% of them singletons. Individuals with alopecia areata gave both lesional scalp punch biopsies and peripheral blood for collection. Source material: CD4+ T cells sorted from blood. The TCR comes from a human donor with alopecia areata. V and J are TRBV29-1 and TRBJ2-7; TRBD1 aligns across 8 bases. The DNA for the CDR3 is TGCAGCGTCGGGACAGGAGATTCCTACGAGCAGTACTTC. It encodes CSVGTGDSYEQYF.